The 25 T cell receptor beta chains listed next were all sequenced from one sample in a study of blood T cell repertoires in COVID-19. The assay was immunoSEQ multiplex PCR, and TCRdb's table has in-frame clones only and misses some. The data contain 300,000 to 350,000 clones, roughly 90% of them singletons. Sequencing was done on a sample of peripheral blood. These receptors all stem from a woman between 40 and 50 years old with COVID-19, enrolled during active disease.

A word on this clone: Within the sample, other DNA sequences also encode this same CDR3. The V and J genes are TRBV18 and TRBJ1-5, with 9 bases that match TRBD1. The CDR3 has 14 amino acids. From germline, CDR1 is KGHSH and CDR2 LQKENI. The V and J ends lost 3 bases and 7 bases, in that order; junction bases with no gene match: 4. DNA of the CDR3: TGTGCCAGCTCACCCACAGGGGGCGACCAGCCCCAGCATTTT. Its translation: CASSPTGGDQPQHF.

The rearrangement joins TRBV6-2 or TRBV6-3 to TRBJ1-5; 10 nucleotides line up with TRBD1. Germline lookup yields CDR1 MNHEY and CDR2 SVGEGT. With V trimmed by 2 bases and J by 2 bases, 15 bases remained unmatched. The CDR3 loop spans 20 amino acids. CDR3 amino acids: CASSYLPAGTGERGNQPQHF. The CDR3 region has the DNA TGTGCCAGCAGTTACCTCCCAGCCGGGACAGGGGAAAGAGGCAATCAGCCCCAGCATTTT.

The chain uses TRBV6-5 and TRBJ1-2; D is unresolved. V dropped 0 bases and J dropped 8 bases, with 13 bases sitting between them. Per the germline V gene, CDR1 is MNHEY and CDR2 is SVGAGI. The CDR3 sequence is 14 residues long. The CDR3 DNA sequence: TGTGCCAGCAGTTACTCTGATACACGGCGGGGCTACACCTTC. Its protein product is CASSYSDTRRGYTF.

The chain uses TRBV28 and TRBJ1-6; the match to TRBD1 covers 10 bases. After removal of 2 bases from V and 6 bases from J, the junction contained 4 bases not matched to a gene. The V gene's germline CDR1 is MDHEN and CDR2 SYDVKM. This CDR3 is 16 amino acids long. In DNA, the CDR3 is TGTGCCAGCAGTTTAGCGACAGGGGGCTCTAATTCACCCCTCCACTTT. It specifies CASSLATGGSNSPLHF.

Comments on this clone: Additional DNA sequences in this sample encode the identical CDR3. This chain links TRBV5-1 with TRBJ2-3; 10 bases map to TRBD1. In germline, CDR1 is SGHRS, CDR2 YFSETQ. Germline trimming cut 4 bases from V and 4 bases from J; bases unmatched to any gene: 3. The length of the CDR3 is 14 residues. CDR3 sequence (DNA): TGCGCCAGCAGCCCGGGACAGGGGTCAGATACGCAGTATTTT. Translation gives CASSPGQGSDTQYF.

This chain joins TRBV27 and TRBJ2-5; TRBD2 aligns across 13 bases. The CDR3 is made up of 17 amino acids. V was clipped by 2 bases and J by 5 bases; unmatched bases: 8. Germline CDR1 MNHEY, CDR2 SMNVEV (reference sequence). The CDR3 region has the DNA TGTGCCAGCAGTTTACGAAGGACTAGCGGGAGATCGGAGACCCAGTACTTC. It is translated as CASSLRRTSGRSETQYF.

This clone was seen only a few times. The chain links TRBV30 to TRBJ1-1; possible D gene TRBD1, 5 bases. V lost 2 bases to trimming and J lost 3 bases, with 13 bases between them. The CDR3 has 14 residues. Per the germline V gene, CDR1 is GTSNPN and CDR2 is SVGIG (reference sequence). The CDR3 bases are TGTGCCTGGAGTCGTAACAGGAGGGACACTGAAGCTTTCTTT. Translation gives CAWSRNRRDTEAFF.

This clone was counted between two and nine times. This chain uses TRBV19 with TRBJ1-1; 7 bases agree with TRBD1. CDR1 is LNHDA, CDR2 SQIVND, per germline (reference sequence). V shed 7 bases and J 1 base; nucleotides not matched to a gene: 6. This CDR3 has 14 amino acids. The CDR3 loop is CASIWTGSNTEAFF. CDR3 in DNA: TGTGCCAGTATTTGGACAGGCTCGAACACTGAAGCTTTCTTT.

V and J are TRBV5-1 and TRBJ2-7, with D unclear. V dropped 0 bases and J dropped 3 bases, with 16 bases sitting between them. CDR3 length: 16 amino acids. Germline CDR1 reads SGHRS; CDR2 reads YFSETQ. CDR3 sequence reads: CASSLAPAVELYEQYF. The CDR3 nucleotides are TGCGCCAGCAGCTTGGCCCCCGCGGTGGAACTCTACGAGCAGTACTTC.

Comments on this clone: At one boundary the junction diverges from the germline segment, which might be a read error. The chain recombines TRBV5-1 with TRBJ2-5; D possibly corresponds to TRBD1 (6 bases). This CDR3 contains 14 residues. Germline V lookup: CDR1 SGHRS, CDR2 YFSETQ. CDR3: CASSMDSPEDTQYF. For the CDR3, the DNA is TGCGCCAGCAGCATGGACAGCCCTGAAGATACCCAGTACTTC.

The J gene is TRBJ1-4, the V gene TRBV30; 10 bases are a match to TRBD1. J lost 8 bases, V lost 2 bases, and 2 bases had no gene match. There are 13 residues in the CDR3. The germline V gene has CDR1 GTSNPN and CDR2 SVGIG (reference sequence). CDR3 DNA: TGTGCCTGGAGTTGGGACAGGGGCGAAAAACTGTTTTTT. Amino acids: CAWSWDRGEKLFF.

CDR3 loop: CSASSRDTEAFF. CDR3 coding DNA: TGCAGTGCTAGTAGCAGGGACACTGAAGCTTTCTTT. The chain employs TRBV20-1 and TRBJ1-1, with D perhaps TRBD1 (5 bases). In germline, CDR1 is DFQATT, CDR2 SNEGSKA (reference sequence). The CDR3 spans 12 residues. Trimming left V 3 bases short and J 3 bases short, with 8 bases between.

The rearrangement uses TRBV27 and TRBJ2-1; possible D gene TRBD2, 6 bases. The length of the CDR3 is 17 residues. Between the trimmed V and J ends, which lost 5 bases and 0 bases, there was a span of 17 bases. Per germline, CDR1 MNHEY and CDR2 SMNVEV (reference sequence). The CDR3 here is CASSKYSGRASYNEQFF. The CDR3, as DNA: TGTGCCAGCAGTAAATACTCCGGGAGAGCCTCCTACAATGAGCAGTTCTTC.

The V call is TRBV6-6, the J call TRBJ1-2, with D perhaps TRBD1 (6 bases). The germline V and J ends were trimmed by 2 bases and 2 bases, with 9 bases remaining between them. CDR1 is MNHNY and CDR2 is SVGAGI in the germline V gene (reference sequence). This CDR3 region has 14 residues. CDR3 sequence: CASSYPGQNYGYTF. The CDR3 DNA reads TGTGCCAGCAGTTACCCCGGACAGAACTATGGCTACACCTTC.

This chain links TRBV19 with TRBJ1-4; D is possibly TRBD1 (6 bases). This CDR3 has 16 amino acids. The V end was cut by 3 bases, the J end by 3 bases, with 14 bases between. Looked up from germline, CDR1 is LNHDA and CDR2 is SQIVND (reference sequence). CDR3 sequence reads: CASSIPRGASNEKLFF. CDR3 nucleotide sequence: TGTGCCAGTAGTATCCCCCGGGGGGCATCTAATGAAAAACTGTTTTTT.

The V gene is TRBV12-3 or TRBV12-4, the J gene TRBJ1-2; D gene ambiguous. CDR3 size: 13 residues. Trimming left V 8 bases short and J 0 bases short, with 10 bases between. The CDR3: CASSEQTNYGYTF. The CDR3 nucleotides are TGTGCCAGCTCGGAACAGACTAACTATGGCTACACCTTC.

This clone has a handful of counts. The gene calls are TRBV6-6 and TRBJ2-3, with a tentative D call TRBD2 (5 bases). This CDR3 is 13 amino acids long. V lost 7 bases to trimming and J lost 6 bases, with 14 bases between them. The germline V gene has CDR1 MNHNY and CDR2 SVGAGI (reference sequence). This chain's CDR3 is CASTPREPDTQYF. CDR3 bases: TGTGCCAGCACACCTAGGGAGCCCGATACGCAGTATTTT.

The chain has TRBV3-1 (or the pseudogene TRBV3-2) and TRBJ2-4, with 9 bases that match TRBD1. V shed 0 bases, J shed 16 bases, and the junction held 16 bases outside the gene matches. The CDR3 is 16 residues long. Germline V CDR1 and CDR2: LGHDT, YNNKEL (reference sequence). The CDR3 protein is CASSQDLAVRQGEVYF. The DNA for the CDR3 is TGTGCCAGCAGCCAAGATTTGGCTGTTCGACAGGGGGAAGTCTACTTC.

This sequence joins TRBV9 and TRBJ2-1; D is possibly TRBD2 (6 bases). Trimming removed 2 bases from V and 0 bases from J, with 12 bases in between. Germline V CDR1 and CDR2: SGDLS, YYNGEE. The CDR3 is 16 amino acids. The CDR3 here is CASSVDYPSSYNEQFF. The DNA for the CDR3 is TGTGCCAGCAGCGTGGACTACCCCAGCTCCTACAATGAGCAGTTCTTC.

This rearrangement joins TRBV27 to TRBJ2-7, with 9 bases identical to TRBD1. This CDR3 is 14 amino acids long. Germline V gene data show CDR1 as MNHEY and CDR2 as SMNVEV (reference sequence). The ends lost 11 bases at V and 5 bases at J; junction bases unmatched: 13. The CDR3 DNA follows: TGTGCCTCCTCCACCCCCGGACAGGGGAACGAGCAGTACTTC. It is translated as CASSTPGQGNEQYF.

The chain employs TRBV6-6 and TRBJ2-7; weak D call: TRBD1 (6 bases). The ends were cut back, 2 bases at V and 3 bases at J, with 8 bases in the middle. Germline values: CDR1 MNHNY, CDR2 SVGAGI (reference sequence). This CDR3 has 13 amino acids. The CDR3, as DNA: TGTGCCAGCAGTTACCAGGGGATCTACGAGCAGTACTTC. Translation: CASSYQGIYEQYF.

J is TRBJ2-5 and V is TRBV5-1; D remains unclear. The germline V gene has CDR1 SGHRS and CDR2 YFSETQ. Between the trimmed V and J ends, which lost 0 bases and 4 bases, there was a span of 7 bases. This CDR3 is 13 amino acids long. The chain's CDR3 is CASSLGPRETQYF. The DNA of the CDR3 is TGCGCCAGCAGCTTGGGTCCCCGAGAGACCCAGTACTTC.

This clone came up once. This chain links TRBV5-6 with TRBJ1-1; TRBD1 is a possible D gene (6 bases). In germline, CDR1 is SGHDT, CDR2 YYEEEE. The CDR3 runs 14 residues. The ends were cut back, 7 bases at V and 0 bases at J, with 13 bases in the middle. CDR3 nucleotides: TGTGCCAGCTTTAAGACAGGCTTGAACACTGAAGCTTTCTTT. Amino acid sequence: CASFKTGLNTEAFF.

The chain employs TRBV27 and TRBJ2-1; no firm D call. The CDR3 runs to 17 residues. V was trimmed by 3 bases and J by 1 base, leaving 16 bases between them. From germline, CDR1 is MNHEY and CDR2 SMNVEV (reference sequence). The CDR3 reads CASSFLLHENSYNEQFF. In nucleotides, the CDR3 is TGTGCCAGCAGTTTCCTACTCCACGAAAATTCCTACAATGAGCAGTTCTTC.

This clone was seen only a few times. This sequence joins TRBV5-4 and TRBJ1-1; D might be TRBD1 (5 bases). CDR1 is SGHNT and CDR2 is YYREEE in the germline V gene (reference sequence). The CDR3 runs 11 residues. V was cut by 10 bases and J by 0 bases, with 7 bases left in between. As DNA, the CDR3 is TGTGCCGCAGGGATGAACACTGAAGCTTTCTTT. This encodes CAAGMNTEAFF.